The next 4 T cell receptor beta chains were all read from a single sample in a study of T cell responses to AZD1222 COVID-19 vaccine. Some clones are missing from TCRdb's copy, which holds only in-frame ones; the method was immunoSEQ multiplex PCR. The data contain 150,000 to 200,000 clones, approximately 93% of them singletons. The sample consisted of peripheral blood, taken on day 0 of AZD1222 vaccination. These receptors were taken from an adult in good health.

This clone showed up just once. The chain links TRBV2 to TRBJ2-7; 12 positions match TRBD2. Trimming cost V 6 bases and J 2 bases; bases outside gene matches: 8. The CDR3 sequence is 16 residues long. Germline lookup yields CDR1 SNHLY and CDR2 FYNNEI. In nucleotides, the CDR3 is TGTGCCAGCAGGGACGGAAGACTAGCGGGGGCCTACGAGCAGTACTTC. Encoded protein: CASRDGRLAGAYEQYF.

V is TRBV10-3 and J is TRBJ1-2, with D possibly being TRBD1 (5 bases). This CDR3 contains 15 residues. CDR1 and CDR2 from the germline V gene are ENHRY and SYGVKD. The V and J ends lost 5 bases and 4 bases respectively, with 17 bases between them. The CDR3 is CAISTTGPFTYGYTF. CDR3 bases: TGTGCCATCAGTACAACAGGCCCCTTTACCTATGGCTACACCTTC.

The J gene is TRBJ2-5, the V gene TRBV18; 9 bases are shared with TRBD1. CDR1 KGHSH and CDR2 LQKENI come from the germline V gene. This CDR3 is built from 17 residues. J gave up 5 bases and V 2 bases, and 12 bases lay outside the gene matches. CDR3 sequence reads: CASSPSNRGRVWETQYF. The DNA for the CDR3 is TGTGCCAGCTCACCATCAAACAGGGGGCGCGTGTGGGAGACCCAGTACTTC.

This chain uses TRBV24-1 with TRBJ2-6; 8 bases match TRBD1. After removal of 5 bases from V and 0 bases from J, the junction contained 8 bases not matched to a gene. The CDR3 runs 18 residues. The V gene's germline CDR1 is KGHDR and CDR2 SFDVKD. The CDR3 here is CATSGRGQDSSGANVLTF. The CDR3 region has the DNA TGTGCCACCAGTGGCCGGGGACAGGATAGCTCTGGGGCCAACGTCCTGACTTTC.